This TCR beta chain emerged from a study of cytomegalovirus exposure and HLA in healthy donors. Study outcomes and limitations: In a later analysis, most CMV-associated TCR beta chains appeared HLA-restricted. Rates of TCR association differed by HLA locus in a later analysis, with DRB1 highest and HLA-C lowest.

Primers for the PCR totalled 60 Vbeta and 13 Jbeta. TCRdb's table, derived via immunoSEQ multiplex PCR, lists solely in-frame clones and lacks some. The profile shows approximately 140,000 clones, around 80% of them singletons. Details on this clone: What it binds is unknown.

This clonotype was sampled from a man between 18 and 35 years old in good health and CMV-seropositive. The sample consisted of PBMCs.

Here the CDR3 reads CASSLATSGRVNSYEQYF. CDR3 DNA sequence: TGTGCCAGCAGCTTAGCGACTAGCGGGAGGGTGAACTCCTACGAGCAGTACTTC. The chain recombines TRBV7-2 with TRBJ2-7; 14 bases agree with TRBD2. CDR1 is SGHTA, CDR2 FQGNSA, per germline. This CDR3 region has 18 residues. V lost 0 bases to trimming and J lost 0 bases; unmatched junction nucleotides: 4.